The clone carrying this T cell receptor beta chain appeared once. Antigen: not known. This specimen belongs to a study of cytomegalovirus exposure and HLA in healthy donors. Study-wide results and caveats: Earlier analysis yielded a pattern in which most TCR beta V segments were productive about 90% or about 30% of the time.

V was pared by 0 bases and J by 9 bases, with 9 bases of the junction left unmatched. Germline CDR1 is SGHRS and CDR2 is YFSETQ. The CDR3 runs to 15 residues. 13 Jbeta primers and 60 Vbeta primers were used for the PCR. Clones were sequenced by immunoSEQ multiplex PCR, and TCRdb holds only the in-frame ones, with some missing. The sample contains over 55,000 clones, about 82% of which appear only once. This TCR was recovered from a woman aged 30 to 39 in good health and CMV-seronegative. This chain uses TRBV5-1 with TRBJ2-1, with 7 bases that match TRBD1. The sequencing sample was made of PBMCs. DNA of the CDR3: TGCGCCAGCAGCTTGGGACCGGACCCAGGGGGTGAGCAGTTCTTC. It translates to CASSLGPDPGGEQFF.